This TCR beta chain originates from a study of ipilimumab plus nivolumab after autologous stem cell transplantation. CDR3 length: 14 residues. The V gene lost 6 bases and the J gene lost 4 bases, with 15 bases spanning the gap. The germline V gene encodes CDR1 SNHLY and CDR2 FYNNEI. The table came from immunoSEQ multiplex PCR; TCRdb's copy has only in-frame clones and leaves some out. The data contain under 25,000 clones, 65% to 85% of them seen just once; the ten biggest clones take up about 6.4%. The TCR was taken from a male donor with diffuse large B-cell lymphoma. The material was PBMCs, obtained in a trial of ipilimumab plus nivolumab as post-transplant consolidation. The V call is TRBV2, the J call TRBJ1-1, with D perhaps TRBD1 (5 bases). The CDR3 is CASRDQGSFTEAFF. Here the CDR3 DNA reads TGTGCCAGCAGGGATCAGGGAAGTTTCACTGAAGCTTTCTTT.